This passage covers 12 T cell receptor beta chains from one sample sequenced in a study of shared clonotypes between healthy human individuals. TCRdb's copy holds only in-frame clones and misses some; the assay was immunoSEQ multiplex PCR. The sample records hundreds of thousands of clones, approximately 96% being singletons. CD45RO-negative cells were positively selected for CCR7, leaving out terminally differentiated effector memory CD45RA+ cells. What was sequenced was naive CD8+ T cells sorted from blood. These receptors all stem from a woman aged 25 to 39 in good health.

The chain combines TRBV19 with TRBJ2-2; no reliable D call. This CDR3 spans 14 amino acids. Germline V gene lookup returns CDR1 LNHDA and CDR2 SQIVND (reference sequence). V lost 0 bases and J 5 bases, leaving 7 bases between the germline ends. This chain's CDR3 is CASSIDEDTGELFF. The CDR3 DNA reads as TGTGCCAGTAGTATAGATGAGGATACCGGGGAGCTGTTTTTT.

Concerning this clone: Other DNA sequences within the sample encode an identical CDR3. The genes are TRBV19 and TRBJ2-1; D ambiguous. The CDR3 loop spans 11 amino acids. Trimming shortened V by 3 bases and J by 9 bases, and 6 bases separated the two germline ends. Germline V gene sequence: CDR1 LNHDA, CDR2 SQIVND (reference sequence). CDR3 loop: CASSITGEQFF. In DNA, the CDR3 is TGTGCCAGTAGTATCACTGGTGAGCAGTTCTTC.

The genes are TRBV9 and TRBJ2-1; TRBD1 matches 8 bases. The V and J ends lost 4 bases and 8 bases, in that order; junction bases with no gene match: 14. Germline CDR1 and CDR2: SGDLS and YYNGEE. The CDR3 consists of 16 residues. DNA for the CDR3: TGTGCCAGCAGCCACCTCGGACAGGGCAAAGAGGATGAGCAGTTCTTC. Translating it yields CASSHLGQGKEDEQFF.

The chain's CDR3 is CASSSTRGSYEQYF. The CDR3 region has the DNA TGTGCCAGTAGTTCGACCAGGGGGTCCTACGAGCAGTACTTC. The chain couples TRBV19 to TRBJ2-7; 7 bases fit TRBD1. Germline-derived CDR1 and CDR2 are LNHDA and SQIVND (reference sequence). With V trimmed by 5 bases and J by 1 base, 5 bases remained unmatched. This CDR3 region has 14 residues.

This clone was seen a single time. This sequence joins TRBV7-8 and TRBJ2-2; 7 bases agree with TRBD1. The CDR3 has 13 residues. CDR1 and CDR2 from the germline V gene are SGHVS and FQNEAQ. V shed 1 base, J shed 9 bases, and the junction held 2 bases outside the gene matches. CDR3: CASSLEGARELFF. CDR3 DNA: TGTGCCAGCAGCTTAGAGGGGGCGAGGGAGCTGTTTTTT.

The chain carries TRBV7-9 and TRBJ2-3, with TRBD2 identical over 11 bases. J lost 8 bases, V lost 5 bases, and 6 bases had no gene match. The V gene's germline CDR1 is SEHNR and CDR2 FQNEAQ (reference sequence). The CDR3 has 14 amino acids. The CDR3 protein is CASSPRTSGFTQYF. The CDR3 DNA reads TGTGCCAGCAGCCCCCGGACTAGCGGGTTTACGCAGTATTTT.

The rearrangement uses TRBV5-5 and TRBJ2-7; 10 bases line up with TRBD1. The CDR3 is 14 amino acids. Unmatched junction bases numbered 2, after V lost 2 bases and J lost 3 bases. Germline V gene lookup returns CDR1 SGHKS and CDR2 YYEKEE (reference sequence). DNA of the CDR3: TGTGCCAGCAGCTTCAGGACAGGGGGCTACGAGCAGTACTTC. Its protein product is CASSFRTGGYEQYF.

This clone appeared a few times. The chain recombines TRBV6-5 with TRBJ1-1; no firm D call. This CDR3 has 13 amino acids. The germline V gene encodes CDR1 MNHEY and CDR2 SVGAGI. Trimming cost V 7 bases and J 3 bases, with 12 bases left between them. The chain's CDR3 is CASKAGIDTEAFF. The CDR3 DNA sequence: TGTGCCAGCAAGGCGGGGATTGACACTGAAGCTTTCTTT.

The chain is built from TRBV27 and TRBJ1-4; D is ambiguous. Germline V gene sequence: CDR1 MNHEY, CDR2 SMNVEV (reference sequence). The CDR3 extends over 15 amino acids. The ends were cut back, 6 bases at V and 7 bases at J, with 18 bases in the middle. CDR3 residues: CASSNAAGSAEKLFF. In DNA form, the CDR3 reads TGTGCCAGCAGCAATGCAGCGGGGTCGGCTGAAAAACTGTTTTTT.

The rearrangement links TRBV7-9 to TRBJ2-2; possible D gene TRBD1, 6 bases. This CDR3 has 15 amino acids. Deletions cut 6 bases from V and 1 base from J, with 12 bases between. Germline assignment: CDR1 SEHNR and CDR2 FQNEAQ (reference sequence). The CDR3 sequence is CASSSGTQNTGELFF. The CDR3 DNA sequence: TGTGCCAGCAGTTCCGGGACACAGAACACCGGGGAGCTGTTTTTT.

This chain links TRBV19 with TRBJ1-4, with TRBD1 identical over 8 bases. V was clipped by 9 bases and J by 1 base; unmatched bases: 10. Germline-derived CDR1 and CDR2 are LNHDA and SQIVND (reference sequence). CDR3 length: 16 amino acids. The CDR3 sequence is CASRSRGRGTNEKLFF. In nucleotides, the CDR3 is TGTGCCAGCAGGAGCAGGGGGCGCGGAACTAATGAAAAACTGTTTTTT.

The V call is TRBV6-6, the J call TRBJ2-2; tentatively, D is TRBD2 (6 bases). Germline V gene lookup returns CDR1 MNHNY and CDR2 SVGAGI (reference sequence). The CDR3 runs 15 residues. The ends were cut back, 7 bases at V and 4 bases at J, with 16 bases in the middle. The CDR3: CASNKRGRPTGELFF. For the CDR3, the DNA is TGTGCCAGCAATAAACGGGGGAGGCCCACCGGGGAGCTGTTTTTT.